The 26 T cell receptor beta chains given below trace back to one sample, sequenced in a study of OX40 agonist ivuxolimab in advanced cancers. The table came from immunoSEQ multiplex PCR; TCRdb's copy has only in-frame clones and leaves some out. This sample has roughly 80,000 clones, with under 90% found just once. The source was CD4+ or CD8+ T cells sorted from blood, collected in a trial of the OX40 agonist ivuxolimab. The receptor source for this set is an adult with an advanced solid tumor such as melanoma, head and neck, liver or kidney cancer.

The rearrangement links TRBV2 to TRBJ2-1; no definite D call. Germline V CDR1 and CDR2: SNHLY, FYNNEI. CDR3 length: 12 residues. V lost 5 bases to trimming and J lost 9 bases, with 11 bases between them. CDR3 bases: TGTGCCAGCAGTAGCCGCGCCGGTGAGCAGTTCTTC. It yields the protein CASSSRAGEQFF. Supplemented by reference TRBV2 and TRBJ2-1, the full variable domain reads EPEVTQTPSHQVTQMGQEVILRCVPISNHLYFYWYRQILGQKVEFLVSFYNNEISEKSEIFDDQFSVERPDGSNFTLKIRSTKLEDSAMYFCASSSRAGEQFFGPGTRLTVL.

As to this clone: The junction does not match germline at one end; this may be a read error. The chain joins TRBV11-2 to TRBJ2-7; 9 bases map to TRBD2. The germline V gene encodes CDR1 SGHAT and CDR2 FQNNGV. This CDR3 is built from 14 residues. CDR3 in amino acids: CASSRVGASGKQCF. The CDR3 DNA is TGTGCCAGCAGCCGGGTAGGGGCTAGCGGGAAGCAGTGCTTC.

CDR3 coding DNA: TGTGCCAGTAGTGAACAGACCGGAAACACCATATATTTT. Protein: CASSEQTGNTIYF. This chain uses TRBV19 with TRBJ1-3; D ambiguous. The V end lost 5 bases, the J end lost 4 bases, and 9 bases lay between the germline ends. The CDR3 is made up of 13 amino acids. The germline V gene encodes CDR1 LNHDA and CDR2 SQIVND (reference sequence).

The chain uses TRBV5-1 and TRBJ2-5; TRBD1 agrees at 8 bases. Germline-derived CDR1 and CDR2 are SGHRS and YFSETQ. The CDR3 has 14 amino acids. Unmatched junction bases numbered 6, after V lost 3 bases and J lost 5 bases. In DNA, the CDR3 is TGCGCCAGCAGCTCCGGACAGGGAAGGGAGACCCAGTACTTC. Translated: CASSSGQGRETQYF.

The chain combines TRBV10-3 with TRBJ1-4, with D possibly being TRBD1 (6 bases). Germline-derived CDR1 and CDR2 are ENHRY and SYGVKD. The CDR3 runs 15 residues. The V gene lost 0 bases and the J gene lost 8 bases, with 13 bases spanning the gap. The DNA for the CDR3 is TGTGCCATCAGTGAGTCGGACAGACCAGGGGAAAAACTGTTTTTT. It specifies CAISESDRPGEKLFF.

The V and J genes are TRBV5-1 and TRBJ1-5; 7 bases align to TRBD1. The CDR3 loop spans 13 amino acids. J lost 5 bases, V lost 4 bases, and 3 bases had no gene match. Looked up from germline, CDR1 is SGHRS and CDR2 is YFSETQ. DNA of the CDR3: TGCGCCAGCAGCCTCGGGACAGATCAGCCCCAGCATTTT. Its translation is CASSLGTDQPQHF.

This chain links TRBV18 with TRBJ2-5; 8 bases agree with TRBD2. This CDR3 spans 17 amino acids. Per the germline V gene, CDR1 is KGHSH and CDR2 is LQKENI. With 5 bases clipped from V and 0 bases from J, the junction kept 11 bases outside the gene matches. The CDR3, as DNA: TGTGCCAGCTCATCTCCTCGGCGGGGGGATAACCAAGAGACCCAGTACTTC. Protein sequence: CASSSPRRGDNQETQYF.

This chain joins TRBV7-9 and TRBJ1-2; D call uncertain. The V gene lost 2 bases and the J gene lost 5 bases, with 9 bases spanning the gap. There are 13 residues in the CDR3. Germline V lookup: CDR1 SEHNR, CDR2 FQNEAQ (reference sequence). The CDR3 is CASSLRAGYGYTF. The CDR3 DNA follows: TGTGCCAGCAGCTTACGGGCGGGGTATGGCTACACCTTC.

CDR3 nucleotides: TGTGCCAGCAGTTTAGCCAGCGCCCAGGGGACCTCCTACAATGAGCAGTTCTTC. Protein: CASSLASAQGTSYNEQFF. The chain combines TRBV28 with TRBJ2-1; weak D call: TRBD1 (6 bases). Germline values: CDR1 MDHEN, CDR2 SYDVKM. This CDR3 contains 18 residues. Trimming cost V 2 bases and J 0 bases, with 17 bases left between them. Together with reference TRBV28 and TRBJ2-1, the CDR3 gives the full variable domain: DVKVTQSSRYLVKRTGEKVFLECVQDMDHENMFWYRQDPGLGLRLIYFSYDVKMKEKGDIPEGYSVSREKKERFSLILESASTNQTSMYLCASSLASAQGTSYNEQFFGPGTRLTVL.

The chain uses TRBV5-1 and TRBJ1-1, with TRBD1 matching 11 bases. CDR3 length equals 17 residues. From germline, CDR1 is SGHRS and CDR2 YFSETQ. V trimming: 2 bases; J trimming: 3 bases; junction bases outside the gene matches: 9. The CDR3 nucleotides read TGCGCCAGCAGCTTAGGACAGGGGGCAGGGGGAGACACTGAAGCTTTCTTT. It encodes CASSLGQGAGGDTEAFF.

This clone has only one observation. The CDR3 here is CASSLDGRAPDTQYF. In DNA form, the CDR3 reads TGCGCCAGCAGCTTGGATGGGAGGGCCCCAGATACGCAGTATTTT. The genes are TRBV5-1 and TRBJ2-3, with 7 bases lining up with TRBD2. The CDR3 has 15 residues. In germline, CDR1 is SGHRS, CDR2 YFSETQ. Losses at the gene ends were 0 bases for V and 4 bases for J; bases not matched to a gene: 5.

The CDR3 sequence: CASSLSPQHF. In DNA form, the CDR3 reads TGTGCCAGCAGTTTATCGCCCCAGCATTTT. V gene TRBV28 combines with J gene TRBJ1-5, with D uncertain. This CDR3 region has 10 residues. V dropped 1 base and J dropped 9 bases, with 1 base sitting between them. In germline, CDR1 is MDHEN, CDR2 SYDVKM.

The chain carries TRBV12-5 and TRBJ2-1; 9 bases are shared with TRBD2. CDR3 size: 15 residues. CDR1 and CDR2 from the germline V gene are LGHNT and FRNRAP. V lost 6 bases and J lost 9; bases outside the gene matches: 12. The CDR3 sequence is CASGPWTSAPGEQFF. CDR3 sequence (DNA): TGTGCTAGTGGACCCTGGACTAGCGCCCCTGGTGAGCAGTTCTTC.

The V call is TRBV9, the J call TRBJ2-1; TRBD2 aligns across 11 bases. The CDR3 loop spans 18 amino acids. Germline CDR1 SGDLS, CDR2 YYNGEE. V gave up 0 bases and J gave up 0 bases; unmatched junction bases: 5. The CDR3 is CASSVGLAGPPSYNEQFF. CDR3 DNA: TGTGCCAGCAGCGTAGGACTAGCGGGGCCTCCCTCCTACAATGAGCAGTTCTTC.

The chain carries TRBV30 and TRBJ1-1; D uncertain. The V gene's germline CDR1 is GTSNPN and CDR2 SVGIG (reference sequence). The CDR3 is 14 amino acids. V was pared by 4 bases and J by 5 bases, with 17 bases between. This CDR3 reads CAWNRGTGWTEAFF. CDR3 bases: TGTGCCTGGAACCGAGGTACGGGGTGGACTGAAGCTTTCTTT.

The rearrangement links TRBV10-3 to TRBJ1-2; D is possibly TRBD1 (6 bases). Germline values: CDR1 ENHRY, CDR2 SYGVKD. The germline V and J ends were trimmed by 8 bases and 7 bases, with 20 bases remaining between them. This CDR3 has 14 residues. The CDR3, as DNA: TGTGCCATCCGTTCCGGACAGCGGTCTGGTGGCTACACCTTC. Translated: CAIRSGQRSGGYTF.

Comments on this clone: The junction departs from the called germline gene at one end, perhaps through a read error. This chain joins TRBV6-1 and TRBJ1-1; D unresolved. Germline CDR1 is MNHNS and CDR2 is SASEGT. The CDR3 spans 11 residues. This chain's CDR3 is CASSYDTQAFF. CDR3 DNA sequence: TGTGCCAGCAGTTACGACACTCAAGCTTTCTTT.

The J gene is TRBJ1-1, the V gene TRBV29-1, with 11 bases that match TRBD1. Germline V CDR1 and CDR2: SQVTM, ANQGSEA. Trimming cost V 5 bases and J 3 bases; bases outside gene matches: 8. The CDR3 has 15 amino acids. CDR3 nucleotides: TGCAGCGTTCATAGGACAGGGGGCTTGGACACTGAAGCTTTCTTT. It codes for CSVHRTGGLDTEAFF.

V gene TRBV19 combines with J gene TRBJ2-1; D possibly corresponds to TRBD1 (5 bases). The V and J ends lost 6 bases and 10 bases respectively, with 25 bases between them. This CDR3 region has 16 residues. Germline V CDR1 and CDR2: LNHDA, SQIVND (reference sequence). The CDR3 DNA reads as TGTGCCAGTAGAACCCCGACCCGGTTAGGACACAGAGAGCAGTTCTTC. The encoded protein is CASRTPTRLGHREQFF.

Relative to its sample, this clone is medium-sized (0.01 to 0.1%). This chain joins TRBV7-8 and TRBJ1-2; TRBD1 aligns across 8 bases. With V trimmed by 4 bases and J by 12 bases, 13 bases remained unmatched. CDR3 length equals 14 residues. Germline CDR1 and CDR2: SGHVS and FQNEAQ. The CDR3 is CASSWGGQDNLDTF. The DNA of the CDR3 is TGTGCCAGCAGCTGGGGGGGACAGGATAATCTTGACACCTTC.

This clone was seen only a few times. The chain recombines TRBV19 with TRBJ1-2; D not certain. The CDR3 covers 11 residues. CDR1 and CDR2 from the germline V gene are LNHDA and SQIVND (reference sequence). The V end lost 6 bases, the J end lost 5 bases, and 7 bases lay between the germline ends. The CDR3 spells CASSQLYGYTF. The CDR3 nucleotides are TGTGCCAGTAGCCAACTATATGGCTACACCTTC.

V is TRBV6-6 and J is TRBJ1-1, with TRBD1 identical over 8 bases. The V and J ends lost 3 bases and 4 bases, in that order; junction bases with no gene match: 1. Germline CDR1 MNHNY, CDR2 SVGAGI (reference sequence). This CDR3 is built from 13 residues. The CDR3 region is CASSYGQGTEAFF. CDR3 sequence (DNA): TGTGCCAGCAGTTATGGACAGGGCACTGAAGCTTTCTTT.

V is TRBV6-1 and J is TRBJ2-3, with unresolved D. Trimming took off 1 base at V and 1 base at J, with 9 bases between the two ends. The CDR3 runs 15 residues. In germline, CDR1 is MNHNS, CDR2 SASEGT. CDR3 nucleotides: TGTGCCAGCAGTGAAGGGATGACCCGCACAGATACGCAGTATTTT. Translating gives CASSEGMTRTDTQYF.

The chain links TRBV5-5 to TRBJ1-1; D is unresolved. The CDR3 is made up of 15 amino acids. Trimming removed 2 bases at V and 0 bases at J, with 11 bases between. Germline V CDR1 and CDR2: SGHKS, YYEKEE (reference sequence). Written as DNA, the CDR3 is TGTGCCAGCAGCTTTGACGGACGTTTGAACACTGAAGCTTTCTTT. Amino acid sequence: CASSFDGRLNTEAFF.

The table lists this clone with a few counts. This chain uses TRBV30 with TRBJ1-5; D is unresolved. The V gene lost 2 bases and the J gene lost 2 bases, with 7 bases spanning the gap. The CDR3 spans 13 residues. The V gene's germline CDR1 is GTSNPN and CDR2 SVGIG (reference sequence). The CDR3 region has the DNA TGTGCCTGGAGTTGGTCCGGCAATCAGCCCCAGCATTTT. This gives the protein CAWSWSGNQPQHF.

A remark on this clone: Other DNA sequences of this sample code for an identical CDR3. The chain links TRBV5-1 to TRBJ2-1; 7 nucleotides agree with TRBD2. The CDR3 totals 15 residues. J lost 5 bases, V lost 0 bases, and 5 bases had no gene match. The V gene's germline CDR1 is SGHRS and CDR2 YFSETQ. Here the CDR3 DNA reads TGCGCCAGCAGCTTGGGTGTGGGGGGGAACAATGAGCAGTTCTTC. It translates to CASSLGVGGNNEQFF.